Shown below are 20 T cell receptor beta chains from a single sample sequenced in a study of T cell clones after liver transplantation. Sequencing used immunoSEQ multiplex PCR; TCRdb keeps in-frame clones, though not all of them. The data hold 40,000 to 65,000 clones, with approximately 84% observed a single time. The specimen was CD4+ T cells from blood, collected before liver transplant. The receptor set was obtained from a human donor who received a liver transplant.

This clone appeared once. The V gene is TRBV10-3, the J gene TRBJ2-1, with D possibly matching TRBD1 (5 bases). Germline assignment: CDR1 ENHRY and CDR2 SYGVKD. CDR3 length: 13 residues. Trimming removed 6 bases at V and 5 bases at J, with 11 bases between. The CDR3 spells CAIRTDRNNEQFF. CDR3 DNA: TGTGCCATCAGAACAGACAGAAACAATGAGCAGTTCTTC.

V usage is TRBV15 and J usage is TRBJ2-1; 11 nucleotides agree with TRBD2. Germline CDR1 is LNHNV and CDR2 is YYDKDF (reference sequence). After removal of 5 bases from V and 8 bases from J, the junction contained 8 bases not matched to a gene. This CDR3 region has 15 residues. The DNA of the CDR3 is TGTGCCACCAGCGCACTAGCGGGAGCCTTCTATGAGCAGTTCTTC. This codes for CATSALAGAFYEQFF. The full variable domain, rest sourced from reference TRBV15 and TRBJ2-1, is DAMVIQNPRYQVTQFGKPVTLSCSQTLNHNVMYWYQQKSSQAPKLLFHYYDKDFNNEADTPDNFQSRRPNTSFCFLDIRSPGLGDTAMYLCATSALAGAFYEQFFGPGTRLTVL.

The J gene is TRBJ2-3, the V gene TRBV10-3; a weak D match, TRBD2 (5 bases). Trimming left V 4 bases short and J 3 bases short, with 14 bases between. CDR1 is ENHRY, CDR2 SYGVKD, per germline. This CDR3 is 15 amino acids long. The CDR3 nucleotides read TGTGCCATCAGTGTATCTAGCTCTAGAACAGATACGCAGTATTTT. Translated: CAISVSSSRTDTQYF.

This clone has just a few counts. The chain is built from TRBV9 and TRBJ1-4; 7 positions agree with TRBD1. The germline V gene has CDR1 SGDLS and CDR2 YYNGEE. This CDR3 has 15 amino acids. The ends lost 4 bases at V and 7 bases at J; junction bases unmatched: 10. CDR3 residues: CASSPDGRGFEKLFF. CDR3 DNA: TGTGCCAGCAGCCCCGATGGCAGGGGGTTTGAAAAACTGTTTTTT.

This chain connects TRBV4-2 to TRBJ2-1, with D possibly TRBD1 on 5 matching bases. Trimming stripped 4 bases from V and 5 bases from J, with 21 bases between. This CDR3 spans 17 amino acids. CDR1 is LGHNA, CDR2 YNFKEQ, per germline. CDR3 residues: CASSRSPGNPSDNEQFF. For the CDR3, the DNA is TGTGCCAGCAGCCGGAGTCCAGGGAATCCCTCGGACAATGAGCAGTTCTTC.

V and J are TRBV28 and TRBJ1-4; 7 bases are shared with TRBD1. CDR1 and CDR2 (germline): MDHEN, SYDVKM. V shed 5 bases, J shed 6 bases, and the junction held 9 bases outside the gene matches. The length of the CDR3 is 15 residues. Here the CDR3 DNA reads TGTGCCAGCAGTGGACTGGGGACAGATGATGAAAAACTGTTTTTT. It specifies CASSGLGTDDEKLFF.

The rearrangement joins TRBV7-2 to TRBJ1-1; D is undetermined. Per germline, CDR1 SGHTA and CDR2 FQGNSA. The CDR3 runs 14 residues. The V gene lost 2 bases and the J gene lost 1 base, with 8 bases spanning the gap. The CDR3 nucleotides read TGTGCCAGCAGCTTAACCTTAGCGAACACTGAAGCTTTCTTT. It codes for CASSLTLANTEAFF.

This clone was seen a single time. The rearrangement uses TRBV28 and TRBJ2-7; 7 positions match TRBD2. The germline V gene has CDR1 MDHEN and CDR2 SYDVKM. The junction had 12 bases not matched to a gene; V was cut back by 8 bases and J by 2 bases. The CDR3 covers 15 residues. CDR3 sequence (DNA): TGTGCCAGCCATCCGGGAGGCGCGGGTCCCTACGAGCAGTACTTC. Protein sequence: CASHPGGAGPYEQYF.

V gene TRBV5-1 combines with J gene TRBJ2-1, with TRBD2 matching 10 bases. The CDR3 is 17 residues long. CDR1 is SGHRS, CDR2 YFSETQ, per germline. With V trimmed by 0 bases and J by 4 bases, 7 bases remained unmatched. The CDR3 nucleotides read TGCGCCAGCAGCTTGGCTTGGACTAGCGGAGAATACAATGAGCAGTTCTTC. It translates to CASSLAWTSGEYNEQFF.

The chain joins TRBV30 to TRBJ1-2; 8 bases match TRBD1. The junction had 8 bases not matched to a gene; V was cut back by 2 bases and J by 3 bases. The germline gives CDR1 GTSNPN, CDR2 SVGIG (reference sequence). The CDR3 sequence is 15 residues long. As DNA, the CDR3 is TGTGCCTGGAGTCGAACGACAGGGGAGGACTATGGCTACACCTTC. Amino acid sequence: CAWSRTTGEDYGYTF.

The chain recombines TRBV7-2 with TRBJ2-2; D is unclear. The germline gives CDR1 SGHTA, CDR2 FQGNSA. V lost 3 bases and J lost 0, with 2 bases in between. This CDR3 contains 13 residues. CDR3 bases: TGTGCCAGCAGCTTCACGAACACCGGGGAGCTGTTTTTT. This translates into CASSFTNTGELFF.

The V gene is TRBV6-1, the J gene TRBJ2-7; D is uncertain. Germline CDR1 is MNHNS and CDR2 is SASEGT. CDR3 length equals 14 residues. V lost 4 bases and J 6 bases, leaving 16 bases between the germline ends. The CDR3 coding sequence is TGTGCCAGCAGTGGTAGGACGGGTAGCCCCGAGCAGTACTTC. Its protein product is CASSGRTGSPEQYF.

The chain has TRBV7-2 and TRBJ1-2, with TRBD1 matching 7 bases. The V gene's germline CDR1 is SGHTA and CDR2 FQGNSA. V lost 5 bases and J lost 5; bases outside the gene matches: 8. CDR3 length: 14 amino acids. The CDR3 DNA sequence: TGTGCCAGCAGCCCACGGACAGGCAAATATGGCTACACCTTC. It specifies CASSPRTGKYGYTF.

The chain combines TRBV5-4 with TRBJ2-2; D possibly matches TRBD1 or TRBD2 (5 bases each). Germline V gene lookup returns CDR1 SGHNT and CDR2 YYREEE (reference sequence). Trimming stripped 4 bases from V and 2 bases from J, with 15 bases between. The CDR3 loop spans 16 amino acids. In DNA, the CDR3 is TGTGCCAGCAGCCCGACGCCGGGACCAAACACCGGGGAGCTGTTTTTT. It codes for CASSPTPGPNTGELFF.

This clone was observed a few times. The chain couples TRBV2 to TRBJ1-3; D not resolved. The germline V gene encodes CDR1 SNHLY and CDR2 FYNNEI. Trimming took off 5 bases at V and 1 base at J, with 6 bases between the two ends. The CDR3 has 13 amino acids. This CDR3 is CASSHQSGNTIYF. CDR3 bases: TGTGCCAGCAGTCACCAGTCTGGAAACACCATATATTTT.

This rearrangement joins TRBV5-1 to TRBJ1-4, with TRBD1 identical over 7 bases. Germline loops: CDR1 SGHRS, CDR2 YFSETQ. Unmatched junction bases numbered 9, after V lost 4 bases and J lost 6 bases. The CDR3 has 15 amino acids. CDR3 amino acids: CASSDDRAGHEKLFF. The CDR3 bases are TGCGCCAGCAGCGACGACAGGGCCGGGCATGAAAAACTGTTTTTT. The complete variable domain, with remaining parts taken from reference TRBV5-1 and TRBJ1-4, reads KAGVTQTPRYLIKTRGQQVTLSCSPISGHRSVSWYQQTPGQGLQFLFEYFSETQRNKGNFPGRFSGRQFSNSRSEMNVSTLELGDSALYLCASSDDRAGHEKLFFGSGTQLSVL.

This chain links TRBV15 with TRBJ1-5, with no clear D. Trimming left V 3 bases short and J 3 bases short, with 9 bases between. The CDR3 spans 14 residues. CDR1 is LNHNV, CDR2 YYDKDF, per germline (reference sequence). CDR3 nucleotide sequence: TGTGCCACCAGCAGCCACAGCGACAATCAGCCCCAGCATTTT. Translation gives CATSSHSDNQPQHF. The whole variable domain, remainder taken from reference TRBV15 and TRBJ1-5, is DAMVIQNPRYQVTQFGKPVTLSCSQTLNHNVMYWYQQKSSQAPKLLFHYYDKDFNNEADTPDNFQSRRPNTSFCFLDIRSPGLGDTAMYLCATSSHSDNQPQHFGDGTRLSIL.

V gene TRBV29-1 combines with J gene TRBJ2-7; the D gene could be TRBD1 or TRBD2 (5 bases each). V dropped 4 bases and J dropped 10 bases, with 17 bases sitting between them. CDR1 is SQVTM, CDR2 ANQGSEA, per germline. The CDR3 has 12 residues. The CDR3 nucleotides are TGCAGCGTTGGGGGGACCGAGCGAGATCAGTACTTC. This encodes CSVGGTERDQYF.

This clone showed up just a few times. The chain combines TRBV2 with TRBJ2-7, with 9 nucleotides matching TRBD1. Germline V gives CDR1 SNHLY, CDR2 FYNNEI. V lost 4 bases and J lost 11; bases outside the gene matches: 12. This CDR3 region has 14 residues. The DNA for the CDR3 is TGTGCCAGCAGTGCGGACCGGGACAGGGAGCATAAGTACTTC. Residues: CASSADRDREHKYF.

This clone was detected a few times. The CDR3 reads CASSEWRREGRDTQYF. The CDR3 DNA reads as TGTGCCAGCAGTGAATGGAGGCGGGAGGGCCGAGATACGCAGTATTTT. The V call is TRBV25-1, the J call TRBJ2-3; 9 bases are shared with TRBD2. Looked up from germline, CDR1 is MGHDK and CDR2 is SYGVNS. J was trimmed by 5 bases and V by 1 base; bases with no gene match: 7. CDR3 length equals 16 residues.